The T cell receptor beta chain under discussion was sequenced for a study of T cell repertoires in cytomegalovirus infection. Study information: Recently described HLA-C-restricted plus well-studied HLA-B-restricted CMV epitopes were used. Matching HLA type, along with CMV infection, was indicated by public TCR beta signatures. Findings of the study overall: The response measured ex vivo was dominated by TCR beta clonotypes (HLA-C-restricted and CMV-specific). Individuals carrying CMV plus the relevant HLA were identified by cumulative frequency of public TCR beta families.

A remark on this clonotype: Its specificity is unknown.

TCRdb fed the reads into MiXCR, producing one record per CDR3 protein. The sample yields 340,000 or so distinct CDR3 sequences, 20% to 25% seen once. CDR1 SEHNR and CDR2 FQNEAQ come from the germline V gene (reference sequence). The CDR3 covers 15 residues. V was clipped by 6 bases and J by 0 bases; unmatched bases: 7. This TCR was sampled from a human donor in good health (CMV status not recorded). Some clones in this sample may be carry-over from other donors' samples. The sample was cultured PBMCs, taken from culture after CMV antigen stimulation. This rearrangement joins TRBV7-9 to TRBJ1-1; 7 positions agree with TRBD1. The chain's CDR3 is CASSRAQGMNTEAFF. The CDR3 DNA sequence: TGTGCCAGCAGTCGTGCACAGGGGATGAACACTGAAGCTTTCTTT.